This TCR beta chain was recorded in a study of blood T cells in healthy people across ages. General study points: Estimates drawn from one million T cells were deemed to understate diversity.

This clonotype came up many times. Its antigen remains unidentified. From germline, CDR1 is DFQATT and CDR2 SNEGSKA (reference sequence). This CDR3 has 13 residues. V was shortened by 0 bases and J by 14 bases, with 14 bases between the two germline ends. Then a second PCR, running about 7 to 11 cycles, was carried out with a sample-barcoded 5' primer and a J-beta primer mix. TCRdb reprocessed the 5' RACE reads with MiXCR, giving one entry per CDR3 protein. In the table there are approximately 790,000 distinct CDR3 sequences, 62% of which are singletons. The specimen sequenced was blood. The receptor was isolated from a man aged 30 to 45 in good health. The chain couples TRBV20-1 to TRBJ1-6; D is unclear. For the CDR3, the DNA is TGCAGTGCTAGAGAGGCCACGGCGAAGACCCTCCACTTT. Protein sequence: CSAREATAKTLHF.